This T cell receptor (beta chain) was obtained from a study of CD8+CD57+ T cells in acquired aplastic anemia. Findings and caveats of the study: Researchers reported that CD8+ Simpson's diversity was not significantly different in patients versus controls.

Germline CDR1 is SGHRS and CDR2 is YFSETQ. The CDR3 is made up of 16 amino acids. V was cut by 2 bases and J by 1 base, with 14 bases left in between. Patients who underwent sequencing had shown CD8+CD57+ cell expansion by flow cytometry. The table lists this clonotype with a few counts. Its antigen is undetermined. The use of genomic DNA as template underpinned the TCR beta VDJ and CDR3 profiling. TCRdb reanalysed the reads using MiXCR and keeps one entry per CDR3 protein. This sample has under 500,000 distinct CDR3 sequences; approximately 32% occur once, and the top ten carry 0.8% to 0.85%. Sample: sorted CD4+, CD8+, or CD8+CD57+ T cells (not recorded which) from PBMCs. The source is a human donor with aplastic anemia. V and J are TRBV5-1 and TRBJ2-3, with D perhaps TRBD1 or TRBD2 (5 bases each). Here the CDR3 DNA reads TGCGCCAGCAGCTTAGGTCCGGGGCCGGGCACAGATACGCAGTATTTT. Translating it yields CASSLGPGPGTDTQYF.